This TCR beta chain was sequenced in a study of Graves' ophthalmopathy and Graves' hyperthyroidism. Study-level information: Stable hyperthyroidism was defined by absence of ophthalmopathy within 18 months of follow-up. Study conclusions and caveats: From stable hyperthyroidism, ophthalmopathy was separated by a 13-signature model with just under 90% sensitivity and around 80% specificity.

This clonotype occurred a few times. Its antigen is undetermined. Trimming pared 4 bases from V and 0 bases from J, leaving 16 bases between. The CDR3 runs 18 residues. The V gene's germline CDR1 is MGHDK and CDR2 SYGVNS. Amplified TCR beta CDR3 regions were obtained using RNA transcripts as template. The first-round RT-PCR employed HTBI primers together with the Qiagen OneStep RT-PCR kit. A multiplex PCR was then performed as the second round. TCRdb re-analysed the multiplex PCR reads in MiXCR, keeping a single row per CDR3 protein. The sample yields around 1.1 million distinct CDR3 sequences, roughly 35% seen once.

Sequencing input: peripheral blood or thyroid tissue (not recorded which). The receptor's source is an adult man with Graves' hyperthyroidism. The gene calls are TRBV25-1 and TRBJ2-6, with D possibly being TRBD2 (6 bases). In nucleotides, the CDR3 is TGTGCCAGCAGTGCGGCGGGACCCTTTCTCTCTGGGGCCAACGTCCTGACTTTC. Protein: CASSAAGPFLSGANVLTF.